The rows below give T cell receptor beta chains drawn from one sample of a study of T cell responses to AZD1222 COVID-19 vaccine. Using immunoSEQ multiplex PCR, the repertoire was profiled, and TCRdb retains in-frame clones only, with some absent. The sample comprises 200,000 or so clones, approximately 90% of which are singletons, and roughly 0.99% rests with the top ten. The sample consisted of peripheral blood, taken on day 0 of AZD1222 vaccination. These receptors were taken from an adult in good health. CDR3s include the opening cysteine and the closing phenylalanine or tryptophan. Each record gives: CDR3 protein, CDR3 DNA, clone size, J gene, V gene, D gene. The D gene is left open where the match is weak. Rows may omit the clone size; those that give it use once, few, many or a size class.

CDR3: CASNVGGTRYNEQFF
DNA: TGTGCCAGCAACGTGGGGGGCACACGGTACAATGAGCAGTTCTTC
size: few
J: TRBJ2-1
V: TRBV5-5
D: -

CDR3: CSVLRAHYEQYF
DNA: TGCAGCGTACTCAGGGCGCACTACGAGCAGTACTTC
size: -
J: TRBJ2-7
V: TRBV29-1
D: -

CDR3: CASSLGVAGANVLTF
DNA: TGTGCCAGCAGCTTAGGAGTCGCTGGGGCCAACGTCCTGACTTTC
size: -
J: TRBJ2-6
V: TRBV7-9
D: -

CDR3: CASSYDRDYRTEAFF
DNA: TGTGCCAGCAGTTACGACAGGGATTATCGCACTGAAGCTTTCTTT
size: -
J: TRBJ1-1
V: TRBV6-2/TRBV6-3
D: TRBD1

CDR3: CASSPSRQAGEQYF
DNA: TGTGCCAGCAGTCCCTCACGACAGGCGGGGGAGCAGTACTTC
size: once
J: TRBJ2-7
V: TRBV28
D: -

CDR3: CASSQAGFTEAFF
DNA: TGTGCCAGCAGCCAGGCAGGGTTCACTGAAGCTTTCTTT
size: few
J: TRBJ1-1
V: TRBV14
D: -

CDR3: CASSEQGGVFGANVLTF
DNA: TGTGCCAGCAGTGAGCAGGGTGGGGTGTTCGGGGCCAACGTCCTGACTTTC
size: -
J: TRBJ2-6
V: TRBV2
D: -

CDR3: CASSPMGQYYGYTF
DNA: TGTGCCAGCAGCCCAATGGGACAGTACTATGGCTACACCTTC
size: -
J: TRBJ1-2
V: TRBV6-2/TRBV6-3
D: TRBD1

CDR3: CASSPTTRDNEQFF
DNA: TGTGCCAGCAGCCCCACTACTAGGGACAATGAGCAGTTCTTC
size: once
J: TRBJ2-1
V: TRBV6-5
D: -

CDR3: CASSLVGTSGGTNTGELFF
DNA: TGTGCCAGCAGCTTGGTCGGGACTAGCGGGGGGACGAACACCGGGGAGCTGTTTTTT
size: -
J: TRBJ2-2
V: TRBV7-8
D: TRBD2

CDR3: CASSDAPGLAVYNEQFF
DNA: TGTGCCAGCAGTGACGCCCCAGGACTAGCGGTATACAATGAGCAGTTCTTC
size: once
J: TRBJ2-1
V: TRBV6-4
D: TRBD2